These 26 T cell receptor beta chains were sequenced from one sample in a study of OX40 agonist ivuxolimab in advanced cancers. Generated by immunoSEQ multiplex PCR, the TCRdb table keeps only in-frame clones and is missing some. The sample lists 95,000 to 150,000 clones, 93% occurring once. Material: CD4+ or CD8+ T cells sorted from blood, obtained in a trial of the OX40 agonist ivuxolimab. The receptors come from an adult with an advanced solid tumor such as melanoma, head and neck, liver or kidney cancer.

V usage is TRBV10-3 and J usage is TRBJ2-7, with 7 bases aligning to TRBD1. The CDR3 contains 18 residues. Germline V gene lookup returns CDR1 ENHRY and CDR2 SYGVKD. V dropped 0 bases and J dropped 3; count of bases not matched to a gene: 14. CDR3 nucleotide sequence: TGTGCCATCAGTGAGTCAGGTTTCTTCGGACAGGCCCACTACGAGCAGTACTTC. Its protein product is CAISESGFFGQAHYEQYF.

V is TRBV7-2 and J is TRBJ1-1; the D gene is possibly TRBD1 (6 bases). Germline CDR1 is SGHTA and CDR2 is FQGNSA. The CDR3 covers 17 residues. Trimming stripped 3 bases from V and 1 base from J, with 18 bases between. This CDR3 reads CASSFTGLGVGNTEAFF. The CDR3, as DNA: TGTGCCAGCAGCTTTACAGGGCTCGGGGTGGGGAACACTGAAGCTTTCTTT.

The CDR3 DNA sequence: TGTGCCAGCAGCTTCGCACAGGCCAACACAGATACGCAGTATTTT. Translating it yields CASSFAQANTDTQYF. The chain is built from TRBV7-6 and TRBJ2-3; perhaps TRBD1 as D (5 bases). V lost 3 bases, J lost 2 bases, and 12 bases lay in between. Per germline, CDR1 SGHVS and CDR2 FNYEAQ. This CDR3 region has 15 residues.

This CDR3 is CASSAPRVDYGYTF. The CDR3 nucleotides read TGTGCCAGCAGCGCCCCCAGAGTTGACTATGGCTACACCTTC. This sequence joins TRBV9 and TRBJ1-2; D unclear. Germline-derived CDR1 and CDR2 are SGDLS and YYNGEE. The V end was cut by 3 bases, the J end by 3 bases, with 12 bases between. This CDR3 comprises 14 residues.

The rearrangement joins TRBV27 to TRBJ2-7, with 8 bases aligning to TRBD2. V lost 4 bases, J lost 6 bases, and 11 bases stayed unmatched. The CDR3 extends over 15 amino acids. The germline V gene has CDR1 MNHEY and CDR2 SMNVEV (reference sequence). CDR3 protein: CASSSSGTRGIEQYF. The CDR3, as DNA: TGTGCCAGCAGTTCGTCGGGGACTAGAGGTATCGAGCAGTACTTC.

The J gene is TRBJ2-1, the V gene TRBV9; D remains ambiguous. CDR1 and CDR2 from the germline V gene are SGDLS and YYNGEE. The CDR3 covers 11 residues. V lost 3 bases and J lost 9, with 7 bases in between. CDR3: CASSAGSEQFF. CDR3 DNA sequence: TGTGCCAGCAGCGCAGGCAGTGAGCAGTTCTTC.

The CDR3 region has the DNA TGTGCCAGCAGTGTATACAGGGTCAATCAGCCCCAGCATTTT. Amino acids: CASSVYRVNQPQHF. The chain couples TRBV6-5 to TRBJ1-5, with D tentatively TRBD1 (6 bases). Germline V gene sequence: CDR1 MNHEY, CDR2 SVGAGI. The CDR3 runs to 14 residues. Between the trimmed V and J ends, which lost 5 bases and 3 bases, there was a span of 11 bases.

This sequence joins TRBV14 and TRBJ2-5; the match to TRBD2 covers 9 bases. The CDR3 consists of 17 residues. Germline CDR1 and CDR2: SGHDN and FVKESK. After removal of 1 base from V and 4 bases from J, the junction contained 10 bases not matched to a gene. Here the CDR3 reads CASSQGGGLAGRETQYF. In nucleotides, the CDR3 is TGTGCCAGCAGCCAAGGAGGCGGGCTAGCGGGGAGAGAGACCCAGTACTTC. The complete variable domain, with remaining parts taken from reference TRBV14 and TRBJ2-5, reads EAGVTQFPSHSVIEKGQTVTLRCDPISGHDNLYWYRRVMGKEIKFLLHFVKESKQDESGMPNNRFLAERTGGTYSTLKVQPAELEDSGVYFCASSQGGGLAGRETQYFGPGTRLLVL.

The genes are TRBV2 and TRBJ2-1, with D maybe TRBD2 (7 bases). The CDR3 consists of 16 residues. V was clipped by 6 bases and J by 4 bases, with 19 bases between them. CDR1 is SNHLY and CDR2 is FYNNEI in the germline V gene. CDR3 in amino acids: CASSGHLADSYNEQFF. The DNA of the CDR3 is TGTGCCAGCAGCGGCCATCTAGCGGACAGTTACAATGAGCAGTTCTTC.

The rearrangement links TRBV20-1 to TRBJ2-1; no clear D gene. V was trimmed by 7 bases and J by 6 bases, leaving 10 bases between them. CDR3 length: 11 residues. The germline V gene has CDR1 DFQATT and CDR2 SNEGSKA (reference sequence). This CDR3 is CSGWKINEQFF. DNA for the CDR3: TGCAGTGGTTGGAAGATCAATGAGCAGTTCTTC.

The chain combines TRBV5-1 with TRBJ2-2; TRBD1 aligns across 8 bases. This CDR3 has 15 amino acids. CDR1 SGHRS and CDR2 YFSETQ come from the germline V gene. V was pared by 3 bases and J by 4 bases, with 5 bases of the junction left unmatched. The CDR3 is CASSSGQDLTGELFF. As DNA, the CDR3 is TGCGCCAGCAGCTCGGGACAGGACCTCACCGGGGAGCTGTTTTTT.

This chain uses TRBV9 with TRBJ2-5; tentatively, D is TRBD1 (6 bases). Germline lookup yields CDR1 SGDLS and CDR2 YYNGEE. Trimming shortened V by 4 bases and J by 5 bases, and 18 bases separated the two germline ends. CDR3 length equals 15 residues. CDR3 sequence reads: CASSFRDRPRETQYF. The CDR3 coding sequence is TGTGCCAGCAGCTTTAGAGACAGGCCGCGGGAGACCCAGTACTTC.

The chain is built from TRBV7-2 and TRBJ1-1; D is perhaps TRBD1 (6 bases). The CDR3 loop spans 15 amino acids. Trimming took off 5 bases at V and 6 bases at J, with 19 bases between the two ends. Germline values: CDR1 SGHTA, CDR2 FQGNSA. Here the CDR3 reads CASSPISPGVAEAFF. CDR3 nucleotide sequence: TGTGCCAGCAGCCCCATTTCCCCAGGGGTCGCTGAAGCTTTCTTT.

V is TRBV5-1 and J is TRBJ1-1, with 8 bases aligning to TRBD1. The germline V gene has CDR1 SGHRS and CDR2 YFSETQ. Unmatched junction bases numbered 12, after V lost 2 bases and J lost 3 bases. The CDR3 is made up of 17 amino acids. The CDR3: CASSLSTPGGADTEAFF. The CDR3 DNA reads TGCGCCAGCAGCTTATCCACCCCAGGGGGCGCGGACACTGAAGCTTTCTTT.

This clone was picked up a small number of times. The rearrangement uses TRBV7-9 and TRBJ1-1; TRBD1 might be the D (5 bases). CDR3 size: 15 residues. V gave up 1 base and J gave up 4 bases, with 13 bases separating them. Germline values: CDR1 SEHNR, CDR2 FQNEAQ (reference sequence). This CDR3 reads CASSLVVGVGTEAFF. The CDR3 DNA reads TGTGCCAGCAGCTTAGTGGTAGGGGTGGGCACTGAAGCTTTCTTT.

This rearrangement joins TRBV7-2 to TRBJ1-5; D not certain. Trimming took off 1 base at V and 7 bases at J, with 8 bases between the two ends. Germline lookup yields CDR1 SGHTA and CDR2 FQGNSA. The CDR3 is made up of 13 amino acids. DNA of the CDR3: TGTGCCAGCAGCTTAGGGGCAGAGCAGCCCCAGCATTTT. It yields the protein CASSLGAEQPQHF.

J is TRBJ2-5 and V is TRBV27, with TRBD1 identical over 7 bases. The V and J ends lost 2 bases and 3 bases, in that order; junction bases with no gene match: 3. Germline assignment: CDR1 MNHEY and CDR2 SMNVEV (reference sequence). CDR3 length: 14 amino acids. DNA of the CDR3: TGTGCCAGCAGTTTAAGGGACAGTAAAGAGACCCAGTACTTC. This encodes CASSLRDSKETQYF.

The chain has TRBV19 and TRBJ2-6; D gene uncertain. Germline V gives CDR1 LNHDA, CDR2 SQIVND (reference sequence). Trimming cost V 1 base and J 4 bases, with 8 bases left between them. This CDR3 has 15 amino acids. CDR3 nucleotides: TGTGCCAGTAGTATAGTCGAGGCCGGGGCCAACGTCCTGACTTTC. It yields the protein CASSIVEAGANVLTF.

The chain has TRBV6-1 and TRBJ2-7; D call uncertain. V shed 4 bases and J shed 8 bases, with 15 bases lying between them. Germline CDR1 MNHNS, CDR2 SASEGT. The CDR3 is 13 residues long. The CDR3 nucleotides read TGTGCCAGCAGTGGGGCAGAGAATACGAAGCAGTACTTC. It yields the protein CASSGAENTKQYF.

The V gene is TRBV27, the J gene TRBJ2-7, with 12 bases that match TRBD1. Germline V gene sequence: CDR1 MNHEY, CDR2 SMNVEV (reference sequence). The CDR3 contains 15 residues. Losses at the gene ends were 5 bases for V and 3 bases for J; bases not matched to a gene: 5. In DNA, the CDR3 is TGTGCCAGCAGTAACCGGGACAGGGGGCTCTACGAGCAGTACTTC. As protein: CASSNRDRGLYEQYF.

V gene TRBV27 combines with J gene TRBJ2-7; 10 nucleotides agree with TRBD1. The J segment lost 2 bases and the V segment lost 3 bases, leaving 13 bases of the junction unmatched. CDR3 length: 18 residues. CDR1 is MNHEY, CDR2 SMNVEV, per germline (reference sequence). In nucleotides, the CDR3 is TGTGCCAGCAGTTTTAGCCCCCTGGGACAGGGGTTGACCTACGAGCAGTACTTC. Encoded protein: CASSFSPLGQGLTYEQYF.

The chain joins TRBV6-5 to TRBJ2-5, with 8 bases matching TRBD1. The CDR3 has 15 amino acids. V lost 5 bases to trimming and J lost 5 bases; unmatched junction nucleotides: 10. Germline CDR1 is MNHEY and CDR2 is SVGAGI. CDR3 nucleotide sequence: TGTGCCAGCAGTACAGACAGGGGCGGTAGGGAGACCCAGTACTTC. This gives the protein CASSTDRGGRETQYF.

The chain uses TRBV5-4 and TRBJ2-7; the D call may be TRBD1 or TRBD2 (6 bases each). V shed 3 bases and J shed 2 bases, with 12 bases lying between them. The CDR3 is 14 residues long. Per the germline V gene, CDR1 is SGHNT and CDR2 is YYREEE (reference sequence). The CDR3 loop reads CASSSSGAPYEQYF. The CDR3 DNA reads TGTGCCAGCAGCTCCTCGGGGGCCCCCTACGAGCAGTACTTC.

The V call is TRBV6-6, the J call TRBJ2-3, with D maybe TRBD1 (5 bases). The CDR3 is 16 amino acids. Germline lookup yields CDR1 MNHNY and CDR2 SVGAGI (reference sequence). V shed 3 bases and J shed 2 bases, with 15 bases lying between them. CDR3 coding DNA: TGTGCCAGCAGTTATCCCCAGGGATCGGCCACAGATACGCAGTATTTT. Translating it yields CASSYPQGSATDTQYF.

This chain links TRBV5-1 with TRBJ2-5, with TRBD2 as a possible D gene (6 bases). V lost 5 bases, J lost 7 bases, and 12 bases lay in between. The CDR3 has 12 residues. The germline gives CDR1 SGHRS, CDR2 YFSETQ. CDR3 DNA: TGCGCCAGCAGAGAGACTAGGGGGACCCAGTACTTC. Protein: CASRETRGTQYF.

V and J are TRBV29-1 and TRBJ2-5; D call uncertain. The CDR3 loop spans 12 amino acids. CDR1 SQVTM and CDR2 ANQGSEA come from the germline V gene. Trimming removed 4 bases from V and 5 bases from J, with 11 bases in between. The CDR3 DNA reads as TGCAGCGTTGTGCACAGTGGGGAGACCCAGTACTTC. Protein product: CSVVHSGETQYF.